A selection of T cell receptor beta chains follows, all from one sample in a study of cytomegalovirus exposure and HLA in healthy donors. The repertoire was sequenced with immunoSEQ multiplex PCR; TCRdb's copy has only in-frame clones and lacks some. Of around 260,000 clones listed, about four fifths are singletons. The sample taken for sequencing was PBMCs. The receptors were sampled from a girl aged 2-10 years in good health and CMV-seronegative. The CDR3 runs from the conserved cysteine through the conserved F or W. The D gene is left open where the match is weak. Clone size is given for some rows only: seen once, a few or many times, or a class if the clone is expanded.

TRBJ2-1,TRBD2,TRBV6-5,few,CASRTIGGRADEQFF,TGTGCCAGCAGAACGATAGGCGGGAGGGCCGATGAGCAGTTCTTC
TRBJ2-6,TRBD2,TRBV6-1,few,CASSERAGTGANVLTF,TGTGCCAGCAGTGAACGAGCGGGGACGGGGGCCAACGTCCTGACTTTC
TRBJ2-3,TRBD2,TRBV9,.,CASSERGEREASDTQYF,TGTGCCAGCAGCGAGAGGGGCGAGCGGGAGGCGTCAGATACGCAGTATTTT
TRBJ2-3,TRBD2,TRBV9,.,CASSVMSGRSTDTQYF,TGTGCCAGCAGCGTAATGAGCGGGAGGTCCACAGATACGCAGTATTTT
TRBJ1-6,.,TRBV19,.,CASNGGGSHNSPLHF,TGTGCCAGTAATGGGGGCGGCAGTCATAATTCACCCCTCCACTTT
TRBJ2-7,.,TRBV7-3,once,CASPPYEQYF,TGTGCCAGCCCCCCGTATGAGCAGTACTTC
TRBJ1-3,TRBD1,TRBV6-1,.,CASSAYRGALSGNTIYF,TGTGCCAGCAGTGCCTACAGGGGCGCGCTCTCTGGAAACACCATATATTTT
TRBJ1-5,.,TRBV28,.,CASRRGGFGNQPQHF,TGTGCCAGCAGAAGGGGGGGTTTTGGCAATCAGCCCCAGCATTTT
TRBJ2-7,TRBD2,TRBV29-1,.,CSVVTSEGLEQYF,TGCAGCGTTGTGACTAGCGAAGGGCTGGAGCAGTACTTC
TRBJ2-5,TRBD2,TRBV10-2,.,CASRLAGQETQYF,TGCGCCAGCAGGCTAGCGGGTCAAGAGACCCAGTACTTC
TRBJ1-5,.,TRBV15,.,CATSRVYRVYNQPQHF,TGTGCCACCAGCAGAGTTTACAGGGTGTACAATCAGCCCCAGCATTTT
TRBJ2-3,TRBD2,TRBV7-8,.,CASSLGLAGILSTDTQYF,TGTGCCAGCAGCTTAGGACTAGCGGGAATACTTAGCACAGATACGCAGTATTTT
TRBJ2-2,.,TRBV28,.,CASTGGLLNTGELFF,TGTGCCAGCACCGGGGGGCTATTGAACACCGGGGAGCTGTTTTTT
TRBJ2-2,TRBD1,TRBV5-1,.,CASSLDRGLSDTGELFF,TGCGCCAGCAGCTTGGACAGGGGGCTTTCTGACACCGGGGAGCTGTTTTTT
TRBJ2-3,TRBD2,TRBV29-1,.,CSAALPGQRGSSTDTQYF,TGCAGCGCCGCTCTTCCGGGTCAGCGGGGGAGTAGCACAGATACGCAGTATTTT
TRBJ2-5,.,TRBV7-8,.,CASSFDSEETQYF,TGTGCCAGCAGCTTTGACAGCGAAGAGACCCAGTACTTC
TRBJ1-2,.,TRBV27,.,CASGGPVNYGYTF,TGTGCCAGCGGTGGTCCGGTTAACTATGGCTACACCTTC
TRBJ2-1,.,TRBV2,.,CASSGSAGWNEQFF,TGTGCCAGCAGTGGATCGGCAGGGTGGAATGAGCAGTTCTTC
TRBJ2-1,.,TRBV6-4,.,CASSDTVWNNEQFF,TGTGCCAGCAGCGACACAGTGTGGAACAATGAGCAGTTCTTC
TRBJ2-3,TRBD2,TRBV7-3,.,CASSLERGNTDTQYF,TGTGCCAGCAGCCTCGAGCGGGGGAACACAGATACGCAGTATTTT
TRBJ1-1,.,TRBV27,.,CASRTALNTEAFF,TGTGCCAGCAGGACAGCACTGAACACTGAAGCTTTCTTT